The 17 T cell receptor beta chains in this list originate from one sample, sequenced in a study of T cell repertoires in cytomegalovirus infection. TCRdb used MiXCR to reprocess the reads, holding one entry per CDR3 protein. The sample consists of 830,000 or so distinct CDR3 sequences, around a third of them appearing once. For these TCRs, the target antigens are not known. The sample was cultured CD8+ T cells from PBMCs, taken from culture after CMV antigen stimulation. The receptors were gathered from a human donor in good health (CMV status not recorded). Some clones in this sample may be carry-over from other donors' samples.

The CDR3 DNA reads as TGTGCCAGCAGCTTGACAGCCCGTGAGCAGTTCTTC. Amino acid sequence: CASSLTAREQFF. The chain is built from TRBV7-9 and TRBJ2-1, with D perhaps TRBD1 (5 bases). The V and J ends lost 3 bases and 9 bases respectively, with 9 bases between them. Germline V gene data show CDR1 as SEHNR and CDR2 as FQNEAQ (reference sequence). The CDR3 runs to 12 residues.

There are a few counts of this clonotype. The chain couples TRBV12-5 to TRBJ2-7, with 8 bases fitting TRBD1. V trimming: 5 bases; J trimming: 2 bases; junction bases outside the gene matches: 8. This CDR3 comprises 15 residues. Germline CDR1 reads LGHNT; CDR2 reads FRNRAP. CDR3 sequence reads: CASGTSSGGAYEQYF. The CDR3, as DNA: TGTGCTAGTGGTACTTCTTCAGGGGGCGCCTACGAGCAGTACTTC. Looking up the rest from reference TRBV12-5 and TRBJ2-7 gives the full variable domain: DARVTQTPRHKVTEMGQEVTMRCQPILGHNTVFWYRQTMMQGLELLAYFRNRAPLDDSGMPKDRFSAEMPDATLATLKIQPSEPRDSAVYFCASGTSSGGAYEQYFGPGTRLTVT.

This chain connects TRBV10-3 to TRBJ2-3, with TRBD1 as a possible D gene (5 bases). CDR1 and CDR2 (germline): ENHRY, SYGVKD. V gave up 0 bases and J gave up 3 bases, with 10 bases separating them. The CDR3 has 15 amino acids. The CDR3 is CAISESGRATDTQYF. The CDR3 DNA reads as TGTGCCATCAGTGAGTCGGGCAGGGCGACAGATACGCAGTATTTT.

This clonotype was detected a few times. This chain joins TRBV24-1 and TRBJ1-1; D unresolved. The germline V gene has CDR1 KGHDR and CDR2 SFDVKD. Deletions cut 8 bases from V and 1 base from J, with 4 bases between. The CDR3 length is 11 residues. The CDR3 DNA sequence: TGTGCCACCACCGGGAACACTGAAGCTTTCTTT. Translation: CATTGNTEAFF.

The V gene is TRBV27, the J gene TRBJ1-1, with D uncertain. Germline CDR1 and CDR2: MNHEY and SMNVEV (reference sequence). The CDR3 contains 13 residues. With 3 bases removed from V and 3 bases from J, the gap between germline ends came to 8 bases. The CDR3 region is CASSLGLDTEAFF. The CDR3 DNA reads as TGTGCCAGCAGTTTGGGCTTGGACACTGAAGCTTTCTTT.

A word on this clonotype: One base away lies a much larger clone, so this may be a sequencing read error. CDR3: CANSLWGTDSSGNTIYF. The CDR3 nucleotides read TGTGCCAACAGCCTGTGGGGGACAGACTCCTCTGGAAACACCATATATTTT. The V gene is TRBV7-8, the J gene TRBJ1-3, with 7 bases identical to TRBD1. CDR3 length: 17 amino acids. Germline CDR1 and CDR2: SGHVS and FQNEAQ.

Regarding this clonotype: The junction does not match germline at one end; this may be a read error. The rearrangement links TRBV7-6 to TRBJ2-5; unclear D gene. The CDR3 runs 14 residues. Germline V gives CDR1 SGHVS, CDR2 FNYEAQ. CDR3: CTSSLDFGQETQYF. For the CDR3, the DNA is TGTACCAGCAGCTTAGATTTTGGACAAGAGACCCAGTACTTC.

This chain connects TRBV5-4 to TRBJ1-2; D gene uncertain. Trimming removed 1 base from V and 4 bases from J, with 14 bases in between. The germline CDR1 and CDR2 sequences are SGHNT and YYREEE (reference sequence). CDR3 length: 15 amino acids. CDR3 DNA sequence: TGTGCCAGCAGCTTGAGGAATGGGCTACGCTATGGCTACACCTTC. Amino acid sequence: CASSLRNGLRYGYTF.

This clonotype was seen repeatedly, ten times or more. CDR3 DNA sequence: TGTGCCAGCAGTTCGGAATCGGGACAGGGGTCGGGTGAGCAGTTCTTC. It yields the protein CASSSESGQGSGEQFF. The gene calls are TRBV12-3 or TRBV12-4 and TRBJ2-1; 10 bases are shared with TRBD1. The CDR3 is made up of 16 amino acids. Trimming at V came to 4 bases and at J to 9 bases, leaving 12 bases not matched to a gene.

V gene TRBV6-6 combines with J gene TRBJ2-5; TRBD1 might be the D (8 bases). The CDR3 is 17 residues long. CDR1 and CDR2 from the germline V gene are MNHNY and SVGAGI (reference sequence). V was shortened by 4 bases and J by 1 base, with 19 bases between the two germline ends. As DNA, the CDR3 is TGTGCCAGCAGTTTCATCGGACAGGGAGGGGCCCAAGAGACCCAGTACTTC. Protein: CASSFIGQGGAQETQYF.

The chain couples TRBV11-2 to TRBJ2-2, with D perhaps TRBD2 (5 bases). CDR1 is SGHAT and CDR2 is FQNNGV in the germline V gene. V lost 7 bases to trimming and J lost 2 bases, with 14 bases between them. The CDR3 is 15 amino acids. Here the CDR3 reads CASNLREGNTGELFF. The DNA for the CDR3 is TGTGCCAGCAACCTACGCGAGGGTAACACCGGGGAGCTGTTTTTT.

The CDR3 here is CAISESRGRGSDIQYF. DNA of the CDR3: TGTGCCATCAGTGAGTCGCGGGGGCGGGGTAGCGACATTCAGTACTTC. The genes are TRBV10-3 and TRBJ2-4; D possibly corresponds to TRBD2 (7 bases). Germline V gives CDR1 ENHRY, CDR2 SYGVKD. The CDR3 loop spans 16 amino acids. The V gene lost 0 bases and the J gene lost 8 bases, with 17 bases spanning the gap.

The chain is built from TRBV12-3 or TRBV12-4 and TRBJ1-2, with TRBD1 matching over 11 bases. The CDR3 extends over 16 amino acids. V lost 7 bases, J lost 6 bases, and 13 bases stayed unmatched. CDR3 coding DNA: TGTGCCAGCATTATACCGGGACAGGGGGTAAGCGATGGCTACACCTTC. Translated, it gives CASIIPGQGVSDGYTF.

This rearrangement joins TRBV5-6 to TRBJ2-1; TRBD1 matches 8 bases. This CDR3 comprises 15 residues. V lost 3 bases and J lost 12; bases outside the gene matches: 14. Germline V gene data show CDR1 as SGHDT and CDR2 as YYEEEE. DNA for the CDR3: TGTGCCAGCAGCTACTTCCAGGGGGCGCTTCGCTGGCAGTTCTTC. It specifies CASSYFQGALRWQFF.

There are a few counts of this clonotype. This chain uses TRBV6-5 with TRBJ1-4; D possibly corresponds to TRBD1 (5 bases). Germline CDR1 and CDR2: MNHEY and SVGAGI. Trimming pared 5 bases from V and 0 bases from J, leaving 10 bases between. This CDR3 has 15 residues. DNA for the CDR3: TGTGCCAGCAGTGCCTCGACAGCAACTAATGAAAAACTGTTTTTT. Protein: CASSASTATNEKLFF.

This clonotype was seen a handful of times. The chain recombines TRBV19 with TRBJ2-4; 9 bases map to TRBD1. The junction had 5 bases not matched to a gene; V was cut back by 4 bases and J by 1 base. Germline V gives CDR1 LNHDA, CDR2 SQIVND (reference sequence). The CDR3 extends over 16 amino acids. DNA for the CDR3: TGTGCCAGTAGTACGCACAGGGGGCAGGCCAAAAACATTCAGTACTTC. Amino acid sequence: CASSTHRGQAKNIQYF.

This chain joins TRBV6-2 or TRBV6-3 and TRBJ2-7, with D possibly being TRBD1 (6 bases). Germline V lookup: CDR1 MNHEY, CDR2 SVGEGT. This CDR3 contains 15 residues. The V end lost 4 bases, the J end lost 2 bases, and 15 bases lay between the germline ends. The CDR3 nucleotides are TGTGCCAGCAGTTTATTTCCCGACAGGCCCTACGAGCAGTACGTC. Translating it yields CASSLFPDRPYEQYV.